The 7 T cell receptor beta chains below were found in one sample sequenced in a study of blood T cells in healthy people across ages. A second PCR of 7 to 11 cycles used a sample-barcoded 5' primer and a J-beta primer mix. A single record per CDR3 protein comes from TCRdb applying MiXCR to the 5' RACE reads. There are hundreds of thousands of distinct CDR3 sequences in the sample; over 45% occur only once, and 20% to 25% lies in the top ten. The sample taken for sequencing was blood. The origin of the receptors is a man aged 25 to 45 in good health.

The DNA for the CDR3 is TGTGCCAGCAGTTACTCCCGGGAGCAAGAGACCCAGTACTTC. The encoded protein is CASSYSREQETQYF. The chain employs TRBV6-5 and TRBJ2-5, with D maybe TRBD2 (6 bases). The CDR3 spans 14 residues. CDR1 is MNHEY, CDR2 SVGAGI, per germline. V gave up 0 bases and J gave up 2 bases, with 7 bases separating them.

The chain recombines TRBV7-2 with TRBJ1-6, with TRBD1 matching over 8 bases. CDR1 and CDR2 (germline): SGHTA, FQGNSA. The CDR3 is 16 amino acids. Trimming removed 1 base from V and 8 bases from J; junction bases left unmatched: 7. CDR3 amino acids: CASSLGSGGGYSPLHF. DNA for the CDR3: TGTGCCAGCAGCTTAGGGTCAGGGGGCGGATATTCACCCCTCCACTTT.

There are a few counts of this clonotype. The V call is TRBV4-2, the J call TRBJ2-7; the match to TRBD1 covers 7 bases. In germline, CDR1 is LGHNA, CDR2 YNFKEQ. This CDR3 contains 16 residues. With 0 bases clipped from V and 0 bases from J, the junction kept 5 bases outside the gene matches. The CDR3 is CASSQDRAGGSYEQYF. CDR3 nucleotides: TGTGCCAGCAGCCAAGATCGGGCAGGGGGCTCCTACGAGCAGTACTTC.

This chain connects TRBV12-3 or TRBV12-4 to TRBJ2-7; D is unresolved. Trimming took 5 bases from V and 3 from J, leaving 14 bases between them. CDR3 length equals 14 residues. For the CDR3, the DNA is TGTGCCAGCAGTCCCCCGTGGGGTCGCTACGAGCAGTACTTC. As protein: CASSPPWGRYEQYF.

The rearrangement links TRBV12-3 or TRBV12-4 to TRBJ2-3, with 9 bases fitting TRBD2. The CDR3 is 13 residues long. The V gene end was trimmed by 3 bases and the J gene end by 9 bases; junction bases not matched to a gene: 4. CDR3 protein: CASSLVAGDTQYF. The CDR3 nucleotides are TGTGCCAGCAGTTTGGTAGCGGGGGACACGCAGTATTTT.

This clonotype was seen at least ten times. The genes are TRBV5-1 and TRBJ2-7, with D perhaps TRBD1 (6 bases). There are 16 residues in the CDR3. V dropped 4 bases and J dropped 0 bases, with 17 bases sitting between them. Germline V lookup: CDR1 SGHRS, CDR2 YFSETQ. The CDR3 region has the DNA TGCGCCAGCAGCCACGAAGCAGGGGTTAACTCCTACGAGCAGTACTTC. Translating gives CASSHEAGVNSYEQYF.

The V and J genes are TRBV28 and TRBJ2-3, with 9 bases fitting TRBD2. Germline V gene sequence: CDR1 MDHEN, CDR2 SYDVKM. With V trimmed by 2 bases and J by 7 bases, 7 bases remained unmatched. The CDR3 is 15 amino acids. CDR3 nucleotide sequence: TGTGCCAGCAGTTTAGCGGGAGGGCCACCCTATACGCAGTATTTT. It translates to CASSLAGGPPYTQYF.